A selection of T cell receptor beta chains follows, all from one sample in a study of T cell responses to AZD1222 COVID-19 vaccine. Sequencing was performed with immunoSEQ multiplex PCR; in TCRdb, only in-frame clones are kept and a portion is missing. Of about 120,000 clones listed, about 92% are singletons. The sample in question was peripheral blood, obtained 28 days after the second AZD1222 dose. The receptors stem from an adult who received the AZD1222 COVID-19 vaccine. Both conserved end residues are part of each CDR3. Each record gives: V gene, clone size, D gene, J gene, CDR3 protein, CDR3 DNA. D genes are given only for firm matches. Clone size is shown for a subset of rows, as once, few, many or a class of expanded clone.

TRBV4-2,-,TRBD2,TRBJ2-3,CASSKLAGEGDTQYF,TGTGCCAGCAGCAAACTAGCGGGAGAGGGGGATACGCAGTATTTT
TRBV6-2/TRBV6-3,-,-,TRBJ2-5,CASSPLSAQETQYF,TGTGCCAGCAGTCCCCTCAGCGCACAAGAGACCCAGTACTTC
TRBV11-2,-,TRBD2,TRBJ2-3,CASSLDPSGGVTDTQYF,TGTGCCAGCAGCTTAGATCCTAGCGGGGGGGTCACAGATACGCAGTATTTT
TRBV7-2,-,-,TRBJ2-4,CASSLVDSGDIQYF,TGTGCCAGCAGCCTGGTCGACTCTGGTGACATTCAGTACTTC
TRBV19,-,-,TRBJ2-1,CASSIKGDSRPVRNEQFF,TGTGCCAGTAGTATTAAGGGGGATAGCCGCCCTGTCCGCAATGAGCAGTTCTTC
TRBV2,-,-,TRBJ2-3,CASSEALGVATDTQYF,TGTGCCAGCAGTGAAGCGCTGGGGGTTGCCACAGATACGCAGTATTTT
TRBV2,-,-,TRBJ2-1,CASRRTGAYNEQFF,TGTGCCAGCAGGCGGACCGGGGCTTACAATGAGCAGTTCTTC
TRBV7-6,-,TRBD2,TRBJ2-1,CASSPGRAYNEQFF,TGTGCCAGCTCCCCCGGGAGGGCGTACAATGAGCAGTTCTTC
TRBV12-3/TRBV12-4,once,-,TRBJ1-3,CASSFDQMNTIYF,TGTGCCAGCAGTTTTGATCAAATGAACACCATATATTTT
TRBV29-1,-,-,TRBJ2-4,CSVVEGVDIQYF,TGCAGCGTTGTAGAGGGGGTTGACATTCAGTACTTC
TRBV3-1/TRBV3-2,-,TRBD2,TRBJ2-7,CASSRAGGEQYF,TGTGCCAGCAGCCGGGCGGGGGGGGAGCAGTACTTC